The present T cell receptor beta chain was sequenced within a study of Graves' ophthalmopathy and Graves' hyperthyroidism. This clonotype was seen ten or more times. What it binds is not known. Findings of the study overall: In blood appeared most of the expanded thyroid clonotypes whose frequency exceeded 0.001.

Germline CDR1 and CDR2: DFQATT and SNEGSKA (reference sequence). The CDR3 totals 14 residues. The J segment lost 6 bases and the V segment lost 6 bases, leaving 13 bases of the junction unmatched. Amplification of the TCR beta CDR3 regions used RNA transcripts (as template). Second-round multiplex PCR came after a first-round RT-PCR that employed HTBI primers. TCRdb re-called the multiplex PCR reads through MiXCR, storing one row per CDR3 protein. The sample comprises under 350,000 distinct CDR3 sequences, 15% to 20% of which are singletons, and 10% to 15% rests with the top ten. Researchers turned away patients with other autoimmune diseases, uncontrolled infections, pregnancy or lactation. Sampling approximately 10 ml of fresh peripheral blood provided the PBMCs.

J is TRBJ2-7 and V is TRBV20-1; 8 bases fit TRBD1. The sequence came from an adult man with Graves' ophthalmopathy. The specimen was peripheral blood. The CDR3 coding sequence is TGCAGTGCAATCGGACAGGGAGTGGAGGGCGAGCAGTACTTC. Residues: CSAIGQGVEGEQYF.